Listed here are 9 T cell receptor beta chains from one sample, sequenced in a study of CXCR3-negative and CXCR3-positive naive CD8 T cells. TRB cDNA was prepared as libraries by UMI-labeled 5' RACE. TCRdb processed the 5' RACE reads again and assigns one entry to each CDR3 protein, with no DNA. The sample totals more than 35,000 distinct CDR3 sequences. Sequencing used memory CD8+ T cells from blood. The receptors come from a human donor in good health. Some clones in this sample may be carry-over from other donors' samples.

This clonotype shows up as medium-sized by frequency. J is TRBJ1-5 and V is TRBV14. Per the germline V gene, CDR1 is SGHDN and CDR2 is FVKESK. This CDR3 has 13 residues. The CDR3 here is CASSRRGNQPQHF.

The rearrangement uses TRBV20-1 and TRBJ1-1; the D gene TCRdb calls, TRBD1, cannot be checked with no DNA. CDR1 is DFQATT and CDR2 is SNEGSKA in the germline V gene (reference sequence). The CDR3 spans 13 residues. CDR3: CSARALGTFEAFF.

J is TRBJ2-7 and V is TRBV7-8; TCRdb gives TRBD1 as the D gene, but with no DNA this cannot be confirmed. The CDR3 spans 14 residues. Germline V lookup: CDR1 SGHVS, CDR2 FQNEAQ. CDR3: CASTNPGRTYEQYF.

This chain uses TRBV12-3 or TRBV12-4 with TRBJ2-5; TCRdb calls TRBD1, which cannot be checked without DNA. This CDR3 contains 15 residues. CDR3 sequence reads: CASRSRTEMEETQYF.

The V and J genes are TRBV13 and TRBJ2-7. CDR1 and CDR2 (germline): PRHDT, FYEKMQ (reference sequence). The CDR3 sequence is 13 residues long. CDR3 residues: CASSLRPNGEQYF.

The rearrangement joins TRBV7-8 to TRBJ2-2; the TCRdb call, TRBD1, lacks DNA for checking. Looked up from germline, CDR1 is SGHVS and CDR2 is FQNEAQ. This CDR3 is built from 19 residues. This CDR3 reads CASSQEFLTLTENTGELFF.

The J gene is TRBJ2-7, the V gene TRBV10-3; the D call of TRBD1 rests on TCRdb alone, since no DNA is present to check it. CDR1 and CDR2 from the germline V gene are ENHRY and SYGVKD. This CDR3 has 14 residues. CDR3 in amino acids: CAISATGTGYEQYF.

The gene calls are TRBV27 and TRBJ2-4; checking the TCRdb D call of TRBD2 is not possible without DNA. The CDR3 extends over 17 amino acids. The germline V gene has CDR1 MNHEY and CDR2 SMNVEV (reference sequence). The CDR3 loop is CASSLGRADLAKNIQYF.

The CDR3 loop is CASSFQGPRTDTQYF. The chain has TRBV28 and TRBJ2-3; TCRdb selects TRBD1, and the lack of DNA leaves this call unchecked. This CDR3 spans 15 amino acids. The germline V gene encodes CDR1 MDHEN and CDR2 SYDVKM.